What follows are 11 T cell receptor beta chains derived from one specimen sequenced in a study of T and B cells in COVID-19 patients. Multiplex PCR with BIOMED2 TRB-A/B primer pools amplified TRB rearrangements. TCRdb reprocessed the multiplex PCR reads via MiXCR and lists one record per CDR3 protein. The table includes about 5,100 distinct CDR3 sequences, 21% detected once. TRB was amplified from about 260-540 ng of blood genomic DNA. Sequencing used blood. The source is a human donor with active COVID-19.

In its sample, this clonotype was seen a few times. The V call is TRBV7-9, the J call TRBJ1-2, with a possible D match to TRBD1 (5 bases). The CDR3 runs to 12 residues. V lost 1 base and J 10 bases, leaving 10 bases between the germline ends. The germline V gene has CDR1 SEHNR and CDR2 FQNEAQ (reference sequence). The CDR3 DNA sequence: TGTGCCAGCAGCTTAGAATTACAGGTCTACACCTTC. Translated, it gives CASSLELQVYTF.

The chain is built from TRBV7-3 and TRBJ2-1; 11 positions match TRBD2. Per germline, CDR1 SGHTA and CDR2 FQGTGA. The V segment lost 1 base and the J segment 8 bases; nucleotides outside the gene matches: 7. CDR3 size: 16 residues. Written as DNA, the CDR3 is TGTGCCAGCAGCTTAAGGCCTAGCGGGAGGTCGGATGAGCAGTTCTTC. Protein: CASSLRPSGRSDEQFF.

By frequency in the sample, this clonotype is medium-sized. The V and J genes are TRBV19 and TRBJ1-4; tentatively, D is TRBD1 (6 bases). V was trimmed by 5 bases and J by 0 bases, leaving 13 bases between them. The CDR3 sequence is 16 residues long. The germline gives CDR1 LNHDA, CDR2 SQIVND (reference sequence). As DNA, the CDR3 is TGTGCCAGTAGTCCAGGGGCGTTTGCAACTAATGAAAAACTGTTTTTT. Translating gives CASSPGAFATNEKLFF.

This clonotype came up many times. V gene TRBV6-1 combines with J gene TRBJ1-2; D gene unclear. V was clipped by 6 bases and J by 0 bases, with 14 bases between them. The germline gives CDR1 MNHNS, CDR2 SASEGT. There are 15 residues in the CDR3. The CDR3 region has the DNA TGTGCCAGCAGGGCTGCCCATTTAGCTAACTATGGCTACACCTTC. As protein: CASRAAHLANYGYTF.

The chain recombines TRBV7-2 with TRBJ2-2; 7 bases line up with TRBD1. The germline V gene encodes CDR1 SGHTA and CDR2 FQGNSA. The CDR3 length is 14 residues. Trimming removed 2 bases from V and 7 bases from J; junction bases left unmatched: 4. CDR3 amino acids: CASSLTNRGGELFF. In DNA, the CDR3 is TGTGCCAGCAGCTTAACTAACAGGGGCGGGGAGCTGTTTTTT.

The gene calls are TRBV5-4 and TRBJ1-1; weak D call: TRBD1 (6 bases). V lost 4 bases to trimming and J lost 4 bases, with 14 bases between them. CDR1 and CDR2 from the germline V gene are SGHNT and YYREEE (reference sequence). The CDR3 is made up of 14 amino acids. CDR3 sequence (DNA): TGTGCCAGCAGCCAAAAACAGGGTATCACTGAAGCTTTCTTT. Translated, it gives CASSQKQGITEAFF.

This clonotype was seen a handful of times. CDR3 bases: TGCAGTGCTAGAGGTACAGAAAATCAGCCCCAGCATTTT. Its translation is CSARGTENQPQHF. The chain couples TRBV20-1 to TRBJ1-5; D unclear. In germline, CDR1 is DFQATT, CDR2 SNEGSKA (reference sequence). V lost 1 base to trimming and J lost 4 bases, with 8 bases between them. The CDR3 consists of 13 residues.

This clonotype was counted a few times. The J gene is TRBJ1-1, the V gene TRBV12-3 or TRBV12-4, with D uncertain. Trimming cost V 3 bases and J 0 bases, with 8 bases left between them. CDR3 length equals 14 residues. The CDR3 reads CASSFRSMNTEAFF. The CDR3 nucleotides are TGTGCCAGCAGTTTTAGGAGTATGAACACTGAAGCTTTCTTT.

The V call is TRBV24-1, the J call TRBJ2-2; weak D call: TRBD1 (6 bases). Germline CDR1 reads KGHDR; CDR2 reads SFDVKD. V shed 6 bases and J shed 4 bases, with 17 bases lying between them. The CDR3 is 16 residues long. In nucleotides, the CDR3 is TGTGCCACCAGTCGCAAGAGGGGGAAGGGCACCGGGGAGCTGTTTTTT. Residues: CATSRKRGKGTGELFF.

CDR3 DNA: TGCGCCAGCAGTCAATCGGTCAAGGTGAGACTAGCGGAGCCCTACGAGCAGTACTTC. Amino acid sequence: CASSQSVKVRLAEPYEQYF. The chain has TRBV23-1 and TRBJ2-7; 9 nucleotides align to TRBD2. TRBV23-1 is filed as an ORF, its function uncertain. CDR3 length: 19 amino acids. The J segment lost 2 bases and the V segment lost 0 bases, leaving 14 bases of the junction unmatched.

Worth noting for this clonotype: A read error may be the cause here, since a much bigger clone is one base away. The chain employs TRBV7-6 and TRBJ2-7; D may correspond to TRBD1 or TRBD2 (6 bases each). The length of the CDR3 is 16 residues. The germline CDR1 and CDR2 sequences are SGHVS and FNYEAQ. The CDR3 loop reads CASSLDLGGSSSERYF. CDR3 bases: TGTGCCAGCAGCTTGGACTTGGGGGGCTCCTCGAGCGAGCGGTACTTC.